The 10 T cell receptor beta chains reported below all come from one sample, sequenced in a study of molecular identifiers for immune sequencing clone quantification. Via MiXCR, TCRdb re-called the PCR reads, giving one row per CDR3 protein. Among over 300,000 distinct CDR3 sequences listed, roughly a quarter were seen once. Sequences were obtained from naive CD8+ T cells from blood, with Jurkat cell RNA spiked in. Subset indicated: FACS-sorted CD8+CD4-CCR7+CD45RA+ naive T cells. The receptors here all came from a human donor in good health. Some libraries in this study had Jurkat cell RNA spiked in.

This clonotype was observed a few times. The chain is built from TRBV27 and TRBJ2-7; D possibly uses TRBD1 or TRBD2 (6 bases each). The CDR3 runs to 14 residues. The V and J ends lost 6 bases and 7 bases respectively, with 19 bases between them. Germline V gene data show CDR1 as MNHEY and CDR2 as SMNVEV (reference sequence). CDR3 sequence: CASRITGRGREQYF. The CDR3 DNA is TGTGCCAGCAGAATAACAGGTCGGGGGCGAGAGCAGTACTTC.

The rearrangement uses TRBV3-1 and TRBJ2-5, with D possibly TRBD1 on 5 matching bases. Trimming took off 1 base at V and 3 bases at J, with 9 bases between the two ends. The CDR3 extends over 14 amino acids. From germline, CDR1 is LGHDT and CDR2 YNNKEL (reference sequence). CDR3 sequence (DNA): TGTGCCAGCAGCCAAGGAGTAGGGGAAGAGACCCAGTACTTC. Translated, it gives CASSQGVGEETQYF.

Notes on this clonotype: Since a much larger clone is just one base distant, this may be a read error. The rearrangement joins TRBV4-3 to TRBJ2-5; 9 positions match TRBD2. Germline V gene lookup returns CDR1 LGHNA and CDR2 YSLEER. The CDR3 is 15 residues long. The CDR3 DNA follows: TGCGCCTGCAGCCAGGGGACTAGCCTCCAAGAGACCCAGTACTTC. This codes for CACSQGTSLQETQYF.

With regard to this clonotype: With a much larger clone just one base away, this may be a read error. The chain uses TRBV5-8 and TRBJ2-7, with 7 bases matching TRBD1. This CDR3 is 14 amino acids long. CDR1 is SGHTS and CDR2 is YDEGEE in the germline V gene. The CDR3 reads CARSPRTGRPEQYF. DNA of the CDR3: TGTGCCCGCAGCCCACGGACAGGTCGCCCCGAGCAGTACTTC.

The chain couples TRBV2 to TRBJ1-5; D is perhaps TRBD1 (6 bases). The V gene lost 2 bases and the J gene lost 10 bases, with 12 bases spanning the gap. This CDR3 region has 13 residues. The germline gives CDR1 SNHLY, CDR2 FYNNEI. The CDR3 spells CASSERQEIPQHF. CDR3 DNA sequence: TGTGCCAGCAGTGAACGACAGGAGATTCCCCAGCATTTT.

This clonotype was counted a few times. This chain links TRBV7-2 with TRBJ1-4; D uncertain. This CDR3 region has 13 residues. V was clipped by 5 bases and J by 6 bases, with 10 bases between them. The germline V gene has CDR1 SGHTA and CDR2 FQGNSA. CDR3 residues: CASSLSLYEKLFF. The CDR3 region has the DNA TGTGCCAGCAGCCTATCGTTATATGAAAAACTGTTTTTT.

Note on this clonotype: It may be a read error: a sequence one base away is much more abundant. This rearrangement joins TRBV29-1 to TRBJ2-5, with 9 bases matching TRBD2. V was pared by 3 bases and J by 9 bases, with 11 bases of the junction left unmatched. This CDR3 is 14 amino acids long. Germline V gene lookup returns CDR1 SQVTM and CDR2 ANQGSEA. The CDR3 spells CSVEGLASREPQYF. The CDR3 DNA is TGCAGCGTTGAGGGACTAGCCTCCCGGGAGCCCCAGTACTTC. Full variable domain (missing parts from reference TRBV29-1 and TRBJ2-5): SAVISQKPSRDICQRGTSLTIQCQVDSQVTMMFWYRQQPGQSLTLIATANQGSEATYESGFVIDKFPISRPNLTFSTLTVSNMSPEDSSIYLCSVEGLASREPQYFGPGTRLLVL.

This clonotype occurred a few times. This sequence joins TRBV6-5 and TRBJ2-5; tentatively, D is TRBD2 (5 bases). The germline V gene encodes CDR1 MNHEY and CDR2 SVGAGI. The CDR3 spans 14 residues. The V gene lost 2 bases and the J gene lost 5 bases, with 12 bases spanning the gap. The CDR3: CASSYQLDPETQYF. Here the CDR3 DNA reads TGTGCCAGCAGTTACCAACTAGACCCGGAGACCCAGTACTTC.

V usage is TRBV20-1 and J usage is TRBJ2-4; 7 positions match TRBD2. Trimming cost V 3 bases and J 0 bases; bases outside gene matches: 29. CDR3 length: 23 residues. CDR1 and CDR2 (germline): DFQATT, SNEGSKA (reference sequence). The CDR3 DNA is TGCAGTGCTAGGATATCAAGCTCCCGGAGCGGGAAGGGATTGTTCGTAGCCAAAAACATTCAGTACTTC. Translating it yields CSARISSSRSGKGLFVAKNIQYF.

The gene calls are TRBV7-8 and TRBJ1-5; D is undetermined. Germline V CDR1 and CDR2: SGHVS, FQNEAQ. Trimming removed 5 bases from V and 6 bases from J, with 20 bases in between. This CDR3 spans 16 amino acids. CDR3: CASSVYGRAGGQPQHF. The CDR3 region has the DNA TGTGCCAGCAGCGTATATGGTAGGGCGGGTGGTCAGCCCCAGCATTTT.